The 19 T cell receptor beta chains given below trace back to one sample, sequenced in a study of graft-versus-host responses after intestinal transplantation. The antigens for these receptors are not known. Assay: immunoSEQ multiplex PCR; the TCRdb copy retains only in-frame clones and omits some. The table shows some 120,000 clones, with 90% to 95% occurring only once. The input for sequencing was unstimulated CD4+ T cells sorted from spleen or lymph node cells, taken before transplant. These receptors were taken from a human donor who was the organ donor for an intestinal transplant.

The rearrangement uses TRBV9 and TRBJ1-2; D is possibly TRBD1 (5 bases). The CDR3 has 14 amino acids. Trimming took off 4 bases at V and 4 bases at J, with 14 bases between the two ends. Germline CDR1 is SGDLS and CDR2 is YYNGEE. CDR3 in DNA: TGTGCCAGCAGCCCCCGGGGGAGGGGCTATGGCTACACCTTC. Encoded protein: CASSPRGRGYGYTF.

This rearrangement joins TRBV2 to TRBJ2-5; D is perhaps TRBD1 (5 bases). V lost 4 bases and J lost 0, with 6 bases in between. Germline-derived CDR1 and CDR2 are SNHLY and FYNNEI. This CDR3 has 13 residues. The DNA of the CDR3 is TGTGCCAGCAGTGGACAGTACCAAGAGACCCAGTACTTC. Translation: CASSGQYQETQYF.

This clone came up once. This chain uses TRBV6-5 with TRBJ2-1; D is ambiguous. The CDR3 covers 13 residues. Germline V gene sequence: CDR1 MNHEY, CDR2 SVGAGI. V gave up 6 bases and J gave up 3 bases, with 9 bases separating them. The CDR3 coding sequence is TGTGCCAGCAGAGTGGACGACTACAATGAGCAGTTCTTC. Translation gives CASRVDDYNEQFF.

The chain links TRBV4-2 to TRBJ2-7; D is unresolved. V lost 4 bases and J 3 bases, leaving 13 bases between the germline ends. CDR1 and CDR2 (germline): LGHNA, YNFKEQ. This CDR3 region has 14 residues. This CDR3 reads CASSRFGTNYEQYF. The DNA of the CDR3 is TGTGCCAGCAGCCGGTTTGGCACAAACTACGAGCAGTACTTC.

The chain couples TRBV19 to TRBJ2-3; D is unclear. This CDR3 contains 15 residues. Germline V gene lookup returns CDR1 LNHDA and CDR2 SQIVND (reference sequence). V dropped 0 bases and J dropped 0 bases, with 7 bases sitting between them. CDR3 residues: CASSIEDASTDTQYF. The CDR3 nucleotides are TGTGCCAGTAGTATAGAGGACGCCAGCACAGATACGCAGTATTTT.

The chain joins TRBV9 to TRBJ2-3; D is unclear. V was pared by 4 bases and J by 2 bases, with 14 bases between. Per germline, CDR1 SGDLS and CDR2 YYNGEE. This CDR3 has 15 residues. CDR3 DNA: TGTGCCAGCAGCTCCGTGGCCGGAGACACAGATACGCAGTATTTT. Its protein product is CASSSVAGDTDTQYF.

The chain is built from TRBV28 and TRBJ1-1; D call uncertain. The CDR3 is 14 residues long. Trimming stripped 2 bases from V and 3 bases from J, with 10 bases between. Germline V gene sequence: CDR1 MDHEN, CDR2 SYDVKM. The CDR3 spells CASSLRQIYTEAFF. In nucleotides, the CDR3 is TGTGCCAGCAGTTTAAGGCAGATTTACACTGAAGCTTTCTTT.

About this clone itself: This CDR3 fails to terminate in the conserved phenylalanine or tryptophan, so it likely reflects a read error. The chain links TRBV18 to TRBJ1-1, with D possibly TRBD1 on 5 matching bases. This CDR3 is 18 amino acids long. Trimming shortened V by 3 bases and J by 0 bases, and 20 bases separated the two germline ends. The germline CDR1 and CDR2 sequences are KGHSH and LQKENI. Here the CDR3 reads CASSPHGRQGIMNTEAFL. The CDR3 DNA follows: TGTGCCAGCTCACCCCACGGGAGGCAGGGAATTATGAACACTGAAGCTTTCCTT.

The J gene is TRBJ2-3, the V gene TRBV29-1; D is uncertain. This CDR3 is 12 amino acids long. Germline CDR1 SQVTM, CDR2 ANQGSEA. The V end was cut by 5 bases, the J end by 1 base, with 7 bases between. CDR3 bases: TGCAGCGTTCTTAAGGGCACAGATACGCAGTATTTT. This sequence encodes CSVLKGTDTQYF.

V and J are TRBV7-2 and TRBJ2-1; a weak D match, TRBD1 (5 bases). Per germline, CDR1 SGHTA and CDR2 FQGNSA. Between the trimmed V and J ends, which lost 1 base and 3 bases, there was a span of 7 bases. The CDR3 runs 14 residues. The CDR3 region has the DNA TGTGCCAGCAGCTTAGTTAGGGGCTACAATGAGCAGTTCTTC. Protein product: CASSLVRGYNEQFF.

The V and J genes are TRBV12-5 and TRBJ2-1; D remains ambiguous. Between the trimmed V and J ends, which lost 6 bases and 7 bases, there was a span of 10 bases. There are 12 residues in the CDR3. CDR1 and CDR2 from the germline V gene are LGHNT and FRNRAP. The CDR3 reads CASGLTLNEQFF. The CDR3 DNA sequence: TGTGCTAGTGGCCTGACACTAAATGAGCAGTTCTTC.

This sequence joins TRBV19 and TRBJ2-1, with 9 bases aligning to TRBD2. V lost 5 bases to trimming and J lost 8 bases; unmatched junction nucleotides: 13. The length of the CDR3 is 16 residues. Germline CDR1 is LNHDA and CDR2 is SQIVND (reference sequence). As DNA, the CDR3 is TGTGCCAGTAGTCAAACCGGACTAGCGCGAAGGGATGAGCAGTTCTTC. Protein sequence: CASSQTGLARRDEQFF.

The chain has TRBV6-6 and TRBJ1-1; TRBD1 aligns across 7 bases. Germline CDR1 is MNHNY and CDR2 is SVGAGI (reference sequence). The CDR3 runs to 14 residues. The V gene end was trimmed by 2 bases and the J gene end by 7 bases; junction bases not matched to a gene: 7. The CDR3 spells CASSYTQGDNEAFF. The CDR3 DNA reads as TGTGCCAGCAGTTACACTCAGGGGGACAATGAAGCTTTCTTT.

The V gene is TRBV7-9, the J gene TRBJ2-1; 15 bases fit TRBD2. Germline V gene sequence: CDR1 SEHNR, CDR2 FQNEAQ (reference sequence). The V segment lost 6 bases and the J segment 4 bases; nucleotides outside the gene matches: 7. The CDR3 length is 17 residues. The CDR3 sequence: CASRSGLAGGLYNEQFF. Here the CDR3 DNA reads TGTGCCAGCAGGTCGGGACTAGCGGGAGGATTGTACAATGAGCAGTTCTTC.

The J gene is TRBJ2-3, the V gene TRBV4-1; no clear D gene. The length of the CDR3 is 19 residues. Germline loops: CDR1 MGHRA, CDR2 YSYEKL. V shed 0 bases and J shed 0 bases, with 19 bases lying between them. The CDR3 DNA follows: TGCGCCAGCAGCCAAGATTATAGTGCCCAGGCTCCTAGCACAGATACGCAGTATTTT. Amino acid sequence: CASSQDYSAQAPSTDTQYF.

The chain couples TRBV29-1 to TRBJ1-1; possibly TRBD1 for D (6 bases). Germline CDR1 SQVTM, CDR2 ANQGSEA. The CDR3 has 13 residues. With 6 bases removed from V and 1 base from J, the gap between germline ends came to 12 bases. CDR3 coding DNA: TGCAGCGTACACACAGGGCCGAACACTGAAGCTTTCTTT. This encodes CSVHTGPNTEAFF.

This chain links TRBV27 with TRBJ1-1; TRBD1 agrees at 8 bases. The CDR3 is 13 amino acids. With 3 bases clipped from V and 11 bases from J, the junction kept 8 bases outside the gene matches. Germline CDR1 MNHEY, CDR2 SMNVEV (reference sequence). Written as DNA, the CDR3 is TGTGCCAGCAGTTTGAACAGGGGGTCTGCCGCTTTCTTT. As protein: CASSLNRGSAAFF.

The chain joins TRBV9 to TRBJ2-7; D is possibly TRBD1 (6 bases). This CDR3 is 13 amino acids long. Germline V gene data show CDR1 as SGDLS and CDR2 as YYNGEE. Trimming stripped 1 base from V and 6 bases from J, with 11 bases between. The CDR3 reads CASSVSQGSEQYF. CDR3 coding DNA: TGTGCCAGCAGCGTATCACAGGGTTCCGAGCAGTACTTC.

This clone was counted a single time. J is TRBJ2-5 and V is TRBV7-8; 10 nucleotides match TRBD2. V gave up 3 bases and J gave up 2 bases; unmatched junction bases: 6. The CDR3 is 16 residues long. Germline CDR1 SGHVS, CDR2 FQNEAQ. The DNA for the CDR3 is TGTGCCAGCAGCTTCCGGACTAGCGGAGGTCAAGAGACCCAGTACTTC. Translating it yields CASSFRTSGGQETQYF.